The rows below give T cell receptor beta chains drawn from one sample of a study of cytomegalovirus exposure and HLA in healthy donors. Generated by immunoSEQ multiplex PCR, the TCRdb table keeps only in-frame clones and is missing some. There are under 200,000 clones in the sample, with approximately 6.5% held by the top ten. Material: PBMCs. These receptors were taken from a young man in good health and CMV-seronegative. Each CDR3 is given with its conserved first and last residue. Fields, in order: V gene, D gene, J gene, CDR3 protein, CDR3 DNA. The D gene is left open where the match is weak.

TRBV2	NA	TRBJ2-1	CASSDLTGYNEQFF	TGTGCCAGCAGTGATTTGACTGGGTACAATGAGCAGTTCTTC
TRBV11-2	NA	TRBJ2-5	CASSLDQGTQYF	TGTGCCAGCAGCTTAGATCAGGGGACCCAGTACTTC
TRBV9	NA	TRBJ2-7	CASSVAAGGPLSSEQYF	TGTGCCAGCAGCGTAGCTGCCGGGGGACCTCTAAGCTCCGAGCAGTACTTC
TRBV5-4	TRBD2	TRBJ2-1	CASSLGGTSGHNEQFF	TGTGCCAGCAGCTTGGGTGGGACTAGCGGCCACAATGAGCAGTTCTTC
TRBV5-4	TRBD1	TRBJ1-1	CASSLPGTGSMNTEAFF	TGTGCCAGCAGCCTCCCTGGGACAGGGTCCATGAACACTGAAGCTTTCTTT
TRBV5-3	NA	TRBJ1-2	CARCRGVGYGYTF	TGTGCCAGATGCCGCGGGGTGGGGTATGGCTACACCTTC
TRBV7-6	TRBD1	TRBJ1-1	CASSLGGTGYTEAFF	TGTGCCAGCAGCTTAGGAGGGACAGGGTACACTGAAGCTTTCTTT
TRBV10-3	NA	TRBJ1-4	CAISGRDGRNEKLFF	TGTGCCATCAGTGGGAGGGACGGCCGAAATGAAAAACTGTTTTTT
TRBV2	TRBD1	TRBJ2-5	CASSTLTGVETQYF	TGTGCCAGCAGTACACTTACAGGGGTAGAGACCCAGTACTTC
TRBV9	TRBD2	TRBJ2-1	CASSVALAGGRIEQFF	TGTGCCAGCAGCGTAGCCCTAGCGGGGGGACGTATTGAGCAGTTCTTC
TRBV2	NA	TRBJ2-7	CASSEGGYEQYF	TGTGCCAGCAGTGAAGGAGGATACGAGCAGTACTTC